These T cell receptor beta chains were read from a single sample in a study of cytomegalovirus exposure and HLA in healthy donors. The table came from immunoSEQ multiplex PCR; TCRdb's copy has only in-frame clones and leaves some out. The data show about 150,000 clones, with approximately 80% seen just once and roughly 3.7% held by the top ten. Material: PBMCs. All receptors derive from a male donor in good health and CMV-seronegative. Both conserved end residues are part of each CDR3. Each record gives: clone size, V gene, D gene, J gene, CDR3 protein, CDR3 DNA. The D gene is left open where the match is weak. Clone size, where shown, is once, few, many, or a class for clones that have expanded.

.	TRBV7-3	TRBD2	TRBJ2-5	CASSLTAGLAGGWETQYF	TGTGCCAGCAGCTTAACAGCGGGACTAGCGGGAGGGTGGGAGACCCAGTACTTC
few	TRBV6-5	TRBD2	TRBJ2-1	CASSEGLERNEQFF	TGTGCCAGCAGTGAAGGACTAGAACGCAATGAGCAGTTCTTC
once	TRBV16	.	TRBJ2-7	CASSQYGELSRNEQYF	TGTGCCAGCAGCCAATACGGGGAGCTCTCTCGGAACGAGCAGTACTTC
.	TRBV7-2	.	TRBJ1-1	CASSLWGQGTEAFF	TGTGCCAGCAGCTTGTGGGGGCAGGGCACTGAAGCTTTCTTT
.	TRBV6-1	TRBD1	TRBJ2-2	CASSLQGDTGELFF	TGTGCCAGCAGCCTACAGGGGGACACCGGGGAGCTGTTTTTT
.	TRBV7-8	TRBD2	TRBJ2-1	CASSPQRGGNEQFF	TGTGCCAGCAGCCCACAGCGGGGGGGCAATGAGCAGTTCTTC
.	TRBV15	.	TRBJ2-1	CATSRESSLFSYNEQFF	TGTGCCACCAGCAGAGAATCGAGCCTATTCTCCTACAATGAGCAGTTCTTC
.	TRBV12-5	.	TRBJ1-5	CASGLETGQPQHF	TGTGCTAGTGGTTTGGAAACGGGGCAGCCCCAGCATTTT
few	TRBV7-9	TRBD1	TRBJ1-2	CSSSLLIGQGRNYGYTF	TGTTCCAGCAGCTTACTGATTGGACAGGGAAGGAACTATGGCTACACCTTC
few	TRBV25-1	.	TRBJ1-1	CASTGGNTEAFF	TGTGCCAGCACTGGGGGCAACACTGAAGCTTTCTTT
.	TRBV11-2	.	TRBJ1-2	CASSLDRQGRPNF	TGTGCCAGCAGCTTAGATAGGCAGGGGCGACCCAACTTC
once	TRBV6-5	TRBD1	TRBJ2-7	CASSSGQGESYEQYF	TGTGCCAGCAGTTCGGGACAGGGGGAATCCTACGAGCAGTACTTC
.	TRBV5-4	TRBD1	TRBJ1-1	CASSQRTGGEAFF	TGTGCCAGCAGCCAGAGGACAGGGGGTGAAGCTTTCTTT
.	TRBV18	TRBD2	TRBJ2-1	CASSPKEIGGSPFF	TGTGCCAGCTCCCCAAAGGAGATCGGGGGGTCCCCGTTCTTC
.	TRBV7-9	TRBD1	TRBJ1-2	CSSSLISQGGGYTF	TGTTCCAGCAGCTTAATTTCCCAGGGGGGTGGCTACACCTTC
.	TRBV14	TRBD1	TRBJ2-7	CASSRPRQGSAYEQYF	TGTGCCAGCAGCCGGCCACGACAGGGGAGTGCCTACGAGCAGTACTTC
.	TRBV10-3	TRBD1	TRBJ1-1	CAISPGQGLNTEAFF	TGTGCCATCAGTCCGGGACAGGGGTTGAACACTGAAGCTTTCTTT